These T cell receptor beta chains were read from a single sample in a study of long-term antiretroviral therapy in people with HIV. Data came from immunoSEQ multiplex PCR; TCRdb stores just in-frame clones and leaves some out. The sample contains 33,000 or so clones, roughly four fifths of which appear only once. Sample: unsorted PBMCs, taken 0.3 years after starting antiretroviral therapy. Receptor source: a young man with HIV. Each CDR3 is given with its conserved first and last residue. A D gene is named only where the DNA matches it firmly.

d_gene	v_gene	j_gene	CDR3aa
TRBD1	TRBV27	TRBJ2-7	CASSLSPTGHSYEQYF
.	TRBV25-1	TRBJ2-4	CASSLQRTGFDIQYF
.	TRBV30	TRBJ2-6	CAWSVRFAGANVLTF
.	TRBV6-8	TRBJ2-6	CASSYGLLSGANVLTF
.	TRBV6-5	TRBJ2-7	CASARGISSYEQYF
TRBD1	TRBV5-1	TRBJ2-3	CASSLETGGIDTQYF
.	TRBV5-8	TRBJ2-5	CASSLALWETQYF
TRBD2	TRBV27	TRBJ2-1	CASSPGLVRNEQFF
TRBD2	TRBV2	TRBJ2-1	CASRLAGGNNEQFF
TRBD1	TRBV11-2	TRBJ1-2	CASSFNRGRSYTF
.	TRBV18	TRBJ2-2	CASSPMDRVTGELFF
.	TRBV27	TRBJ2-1	CASSLWEGEGYNEQFF
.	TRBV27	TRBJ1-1	CASSLGAANTEAFF
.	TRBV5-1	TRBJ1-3	CASSLVPGESGNTIYF
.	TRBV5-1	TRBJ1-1	CASSLGADEAFF
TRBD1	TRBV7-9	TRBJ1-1	CASSFTGGSEAFF
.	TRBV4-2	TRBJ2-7	CASSQEFYGESSYEQYF
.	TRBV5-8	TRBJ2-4	CASSPPGAKNIQYF
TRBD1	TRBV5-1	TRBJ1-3	CASSSGQGTGGNTIYF
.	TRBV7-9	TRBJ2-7	CASSLSGSSYEQYF
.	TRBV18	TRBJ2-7	CASSPPTVAYEQYF
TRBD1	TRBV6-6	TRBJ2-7	CASRGTGRDEQYF